These 13 T cell receptor beta chains were sequenced from one sample in a study of technical replicates of blood from several donors. Produced via immunoSEQ multiplex PCR; TCRdb's table is partial and in-frame only. This sample has 79,000 or so clones; nearly 95% occur once, and the top ten carry about 0.35%. The specimen sequenced was T cells isolated from PBMCs. These receptors came from a human donor in good health.

The V gene is TRBV7-9, the J gene TRBJ1-2; 10 bases are a match to TRBD1. CDR3 length equals 14 residues. The J segment lost 4 bases and the V segment lost 5 bases, leaving 4 bases of the junction unmatched. Germline V gene lookup returns CDR1 SEHNR and CDR2 FQNEAQ (reference sequence). CDR3 nucleotides: TGTGCCAGCAGCCCGACAGGGGGCGGCTATGGCTACACCTTC. It translates to CASSPTGGGYGYTF.

This rearrangement joins TRBV29-1 to TRBJ2-3; D perhaps matches TRBD1 (5 bases). CDR1 SQVTM and CDR2 ANQGSEA come from the germline V gene. The CDR3 has 13 amino acids. V lost 4 bases, J lost 1 base, and 9 bases lay in between. The CDR3 protein is CSVGGRGTDTQYF. CDR3 DNA: TGCAGCGTTGGGGGCAGAGGCACAGATACGCAGTATTTT.

The chain couples TRBV10-3 to TRBJ1-5; D is undetermined. The V end was cut by 0 bases, the J end by 0 bases, with 9 bases between. This CDR3 is 16 amino acids long. Germline lookup yields CDR1 ENHRY and CDR2 SYGVKD. CDR3 in DNA: TGTGCCATCAGTGAGTCGTCTGGAGATAGCAATCAGCCCCAGCATTTT. It yields the protein CAISESSGDSNQPQHF.

This sequence joins TRBV29-1 and TRBJ2-1; D may be TRBD1 (6 bases). Germline V CDR1 and CDR2: SQVTM, ANQGSEA. This CDR3 comprises 14 residues. Trimming left V 7 bases short and J 5 bases short, with 18 bases between. As DNA, the CDR3 is TGCAGCGCCCAAACGGGACAACGGGACAATGAGCAGTTCTTC. Its protein product is CSAQTGQRDNEQFF.

The chain combines TRBV9 with TRBJ1-5; TRBD1 might be the D (6 bases). From germline, CDR1 is SGDLS and CDR2 YYNGEE. CDR3 size: 13 residues. The V end was cut by 4 bases, the J end by 7 bases, with 12 bases between. CDR3 sequence reads: CASSTGRGQPQHF. In nucleotides, the CDR3 is TGTGCCAGCAGCACAGGGAGGGGGCAGCCCCAGCATTTT. Full variable domain (missing parts from reference TRBV9 and TRBJ1-5): DSGVTQTPKHLITATGQRVTLRCSPRSGDLSVYWYQQSLDQGLQFLIQYYNGEERAKGNILERFSAQQFPDLHSELNLSSLELGDSALYFCASSTGRGQPQHFGDGTRLSIL.

The genes are TRBV30 and TRBJ2-7; the D gene is possibly TRBD2 (5 bases). Germline assignment: CDR1 GTSNPN and CDR2 SVGIG (reference sequence). V was cut by 5 bases and J by 3 bases, with 5 bases left in between. This CDR3 spans 10 amino acids. The CDR3 bases are TGTGCCTGGGGACTCTACGAGCAGTACTTC. Translation: CAWGLYEQYF.

This clone was observed a single time. J is TRBJ2-1 and V is TRBV27; 9 nucleotides agree with TRBD1. V trimming: 5 bases; J trimming: 10 bases; junction bases outside the gene matches: 6. CDR1 is MNHEY and CDR2 is SMNVEV in the germline V gene (reference sequence). This CDR3 contains 13 residues. This CDR3 is CASSVDRGQEQFF. The CDR3, as DNA: TGTGCCAGCAGTGTGGACAGGGGCCAGGAGCAGTTCTTC.

This clone was seen more than once but under ten times. The V gene is TRBV6-1, the J gene TRBJ1-5, with D possibly matching TRBD1 (5 bases). This CDR3 has 13 amino acids. Germline CDR1 MNHNS, CDR2 SASEGT. V gave up 2 bases and J gave up 9 bases, with 11 bases separating them. For the CDR3, the DNA is TGTGCCAGCAGTGAACAGGCCGGGGGGCCCCAGCATTTT. Residues: CASSEQAGGPQHF.

The chain recombines TRBV30 with TRBJ1-1; D may be TRBD1 (5 bases). The CDR3 has 14 amino acids. The V end was cut by 3 bases, the J end by 2 bases, with 13 bases between. Looked up from germline, CDR1 is GTSNPN and CDR2 is SVGIG (reference sequence). The CDR3 loop is CAWRGDRYNTEAFF. CDR3 coding DNA: TGTGCCTGGAGAGGTGACAGATATAACACTGAAGCTTTCTTT.

The genes are TRBV29-1 and TRBJ1-1; D call uncertain. Trimming took off 5 bases at V and 4 bases at J, with 5 bases between the two ends. In germline, CDR1 is SQVTM, CDR2 ANQGSEA. CDR3 length equals 10 residues. The CDR3 bases are TGCAGCGTTCAGTTCACTGAAGCTTTCTTT. Translating it yields CSVQFTEAFF.

The V call is TRBV13, the J call TRBJ1-4, with TRBD1 as a possible D gene (5 bases). CDR3 length: 14 amino acids. The V end was cut by 2 bases, the J end by 11 bases, with 15 bases between. From germline, CDR1 is PRHDT and CDR2 FYEKMQ (reference sequence). The CDR3 loop is CASSLTGGDDKLFF. The CDR3 bases are TGTGCCAGCAGCTTAACCGGAGGGGACGATAAACTGTTTTTT.

V is TRBV7-9 and J is TRBJ1-2; D is unresolved. This CDR3 spans 15 amino acids. Germline-derived CDR1 and CDR2 are SEHNR and FQNEAQ (reference sequence). V shed 5 bases and J shed 1 base, with 14 bases lying between them. The CDR3, as DNA: TGTGCCAGCAGCCAAAGGGAGTTGGGTAACTATGGCTACACCTTC. It translates to CASSQRELGNYGYTF.

This chain connects TRBV19 to TRBJ2-3, with a weak D call TRBD2 (5 bases). V was pared by 6 bases and J by 4 bases, with 11 bases between. CDR1 and CDR2 (germline): LNHDA, SQIVND (reference sequence). The CDR3 extends over 13 amino acids. The CDR3 coding sequence is TGTGCCAGTAGAGAGCGGTTACCAGATACGCAGTATTTT. Translated, it gives CASRERLPDTQYF.